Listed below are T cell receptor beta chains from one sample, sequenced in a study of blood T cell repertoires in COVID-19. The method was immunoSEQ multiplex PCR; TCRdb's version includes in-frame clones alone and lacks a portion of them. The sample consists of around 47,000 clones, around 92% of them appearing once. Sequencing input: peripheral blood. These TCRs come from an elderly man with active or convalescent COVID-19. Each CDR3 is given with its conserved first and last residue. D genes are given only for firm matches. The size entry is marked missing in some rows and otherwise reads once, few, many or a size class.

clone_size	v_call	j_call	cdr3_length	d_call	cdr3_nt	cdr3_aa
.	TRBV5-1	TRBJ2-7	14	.	TGCGCCAGCAGCTTGGGACTAGACCCATACGAGCAGTACTTC	CASSLGLDPYEQYF
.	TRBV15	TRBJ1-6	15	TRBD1	TGTGCCACCAGCAGCGTCGGGGACAGGGCATCACCCCTCCACTTT	CATSSVGDRASPLHF
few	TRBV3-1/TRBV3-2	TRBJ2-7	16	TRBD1	TGTGCCAGCAGCCAAGACTACAGGGGCCAGTCCTACGAGCAGTACTTC	CASSQDYRGQSYEQYF
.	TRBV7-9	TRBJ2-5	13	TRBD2	TGTGCCAGCAGCTTCGGGGAGGGGGAGACCCAGTACTTC	CASSFGEGETQYF
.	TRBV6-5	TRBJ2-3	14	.	TGTGCCAGCGGTACTAGCTTTAGCACAGATACGCAGTATTTT	CASGTSFSTDTQYF
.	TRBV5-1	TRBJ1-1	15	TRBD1	TGCGCCAGCAGCTTTATACAGGGGATGAACACTGAAGCTTTCTTT	CASSFIQGMNTEAFF
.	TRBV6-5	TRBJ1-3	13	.	TGTGCCACTTTAGCTGGATCTGGAAACACCATATATTTT	CATLAGSGNTIYF
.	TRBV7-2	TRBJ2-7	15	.	TGTGCCAGCAGCTTGGGACCCGGGACAATCTACGAGCAGTACTTC	CASSLGPGTIYEQYF
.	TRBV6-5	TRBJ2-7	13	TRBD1	TGTGCCAGCAGTTTGGACAGGCAGGACGAGCAGTACTTC	CASSLDRQDEQYF
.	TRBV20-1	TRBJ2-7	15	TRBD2	TGCAGTGCTAGTCGGCTAGCGGACCTCAGTTCCGAGCAGTACTTC	CSASRLADLSSEQYF
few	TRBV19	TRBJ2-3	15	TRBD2	TGTGCCAGTAGTAGACTAGCGGGAGATGAAGATACGCAGTATTTT	CASSRLAGDEDTQYF
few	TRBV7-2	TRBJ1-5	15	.	TGTGCCAGCAGCTCACAGGGAGGGGGCAATCAGCCCCAGCATTTT	CASSSQGGGNQPQHF
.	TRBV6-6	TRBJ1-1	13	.	TGTGCCAGCAGTTACGACAGGAACACTGAAGCTTTCTTT	CASSYDRNTEAFF
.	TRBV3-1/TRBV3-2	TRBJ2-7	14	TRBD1	TGTGCCAGCAGTCACAACAGGGGGCGCGGCGAGCAGTACTTC	CASSHNRGRGEQYF
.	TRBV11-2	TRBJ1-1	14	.	TGTGCCAGCAGCTGGGGCAGAGGGGGCACTGAAGCTTTCTTT	CASSWGRGGTEAFF
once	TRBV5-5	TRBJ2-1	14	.	TGTGCCAGCAGCTTGTATTTGGGCAACAATGAGCAGTTCTTC	CASSLYLGNNEQFF
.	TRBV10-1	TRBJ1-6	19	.	TGCGCCAGCAGTGAGCGGGCTGACAGCGCAAGCTCCTATAATTCACCCCTCCACTTT	CASSERADSASSYNSPLHF
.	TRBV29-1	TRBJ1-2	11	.	TGCAGCGTTGCCAGGGCCGCGGTCTACACCTTC	CSVARAAVYTF
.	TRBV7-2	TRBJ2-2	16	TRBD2	TGTGCCAGCAGCTTATACGGGGGGGCAAACACCGGGGAGCTGTTTTTT	CASSLYGGANTGELFF
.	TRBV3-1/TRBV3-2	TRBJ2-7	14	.	TGTGCCAGCAGCCAAGGGTACAGGAGATACGAGCAGTACTTC	CASSQGYRRYEQYF
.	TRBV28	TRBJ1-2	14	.	TGTGCCAGCAGTTTAGGCGGGCGGAACGAGGGCTACACCTTC	CASSLGGRNEGYTF
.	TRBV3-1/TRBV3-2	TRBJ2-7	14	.	TGTGCCAGCAGCCAGGGGCAGAACCCCTACGAGCAGTACTTC	CASSQGQNPYEQYF
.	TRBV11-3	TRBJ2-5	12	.	TGTGCCAGCAGCGACTCCTTGGAGACCCAGTACTTC	CASSDSLETQYF
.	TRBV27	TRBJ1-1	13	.	TGTGCCAGCAGTTTAGCGTCGAACACTGAAGCTTTCTTT	CASSLASNTEAFF
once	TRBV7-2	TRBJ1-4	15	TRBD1	TGTGCCAGCAGCTTGTCACAGGGGGGAGGTGAAAAACTGTTTTTT	CASSLSQGGGEKLFF
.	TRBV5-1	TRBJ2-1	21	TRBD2	TGCGCCAGCAGCCCCAACGCTCCGGGACAGCTAGCGGGAGGGTCCTACAATGAGCAGTTCTTC	CASSPNAPGQLAGGSYNEQFF
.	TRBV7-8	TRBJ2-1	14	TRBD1	TGTGCCAGCTACTGGACAGGGGGGTCCAATGAGCAGTTCTTC	CASYWTGGSNEQFF
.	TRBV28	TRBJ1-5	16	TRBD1	TGTGCCAGCAGTCCTCCGGGACAGGGACTTATGCAGCCCCAGCATTTT	CASSPPGQGLMQPQHF
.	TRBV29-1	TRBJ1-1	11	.	TGCAGCGTTGCAACCGGGACTGAAGCTTTCTTT	CSVATGTEAFF
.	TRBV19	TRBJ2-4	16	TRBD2	TGTGCCAGTAGTATACGGGCTAGCGGGTCGGGGCACATTCAGTACTTC	CASSIRASGSGHIQYF
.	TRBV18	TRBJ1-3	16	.	TGTGCCAGCTCACCTCAACAGAGTCCCTCTGGAAACACCATATATTTT	CASSPQQSPSGNTIYF
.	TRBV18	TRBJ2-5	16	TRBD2	TGTGCCAGCTCACCACCGACACTAGCGGAAAAAGAGACCCAGTACTTC	CASSPPTLAEKETQYF
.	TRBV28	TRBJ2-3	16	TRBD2	TGTGCCAGCAGTTTAAATAGCGGGGGGGTCACAGATACGCAGTATTTT	CASSLNSGGVTDTQYF
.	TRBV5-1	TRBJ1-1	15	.	TGCGCCAGCAGCTTGGTCCCCAAGGGGCCCACTGAAGCTTTCTTT	CASSLVPKGPTEAFF
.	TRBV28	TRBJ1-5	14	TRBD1	TGTGCCAGCAGTTCCCGACAGGGTGGGCAGCCCCAGCATTTT	CASSSRQGGQPQHF
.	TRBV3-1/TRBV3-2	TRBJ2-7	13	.	TGTGCCAGCAGCCTGAGGGGGTCCTACGAGCAGTACTTC	CASSLRGSYEQYF
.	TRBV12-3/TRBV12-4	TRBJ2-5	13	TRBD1	TGTGCCAGCAGTTTGACAGGGCGAGAGACCCAGTACTTC	CASSLTGRETQYF
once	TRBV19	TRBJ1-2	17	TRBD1	TGTGCCAGTGAATGGAAGACCACCACAGGGGGTTCCTATGGCTACACCTTC	CASEWKTTTGGSYGYTF
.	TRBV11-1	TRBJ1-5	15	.	TGTGCCAGCAGCTTAGGGACAGTCGGAAATCAGCCCCAGCATTTT	CASSLGTVGNQPQHF
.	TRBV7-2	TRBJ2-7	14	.	TGTGCCAGCAGCCGCCAGGGGACCTCCTACGAGCAGTACTTC	CASSRQGTSYEQYF
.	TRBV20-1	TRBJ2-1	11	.	TGCAGTGCACTCCGGGGGAATGAGCAGTTCTTC	CSALRGNEQFF
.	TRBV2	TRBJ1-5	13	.	TGTGCCAGCGGTATGGGGCAGAATCAGCCCCAGCATTTT	CASGMGQNQPQHF